What follows describes a single T cell receptor beta chain. Its antigen is not known. This specimen belongs to a study of beta chain features in type 1 diabetes. Purity exceeding 95% was reached by all sorted populations. V gave up 5 bases and J gave up 7 bases, with 17 bases separating them. CDR1 and CDR2 (germline): SGHVS, FQNEAQ. This CDR3 contains 14 residues. Findings of the study overall: Comparison showed that naive, central memory and Treg TCRB repertoires appeared more similar among patients than among healthy donors. Fewer insertions but more deletions were seen at VDJ junctions in type 1 diabetes patients. PCR could preferentially amplify shorter templates, alike in patients and controls.

The whole isolated RNA underwent reverse transcription, so sequencing captured expressed TCRB transcripts. The protocol was immunoSEQ multiplex PCR, while the TCRdb copy is restricted to in-frame clones and leaves out a portion. The sample contains about 230,000 clones, 9.6% of which appear only once. This sequence joins TRBV7-8 and TRBJ1-2, with D possibly matching TRBD1 (5 bases). The clonotype comes from a woman between 18 and 29 years old in good health. The source material was naive CD4+ T cells from blood. CDR3 DNA: TGTGCCAGCAGCATAATGCAGGGTATCGCTGGCTACACCTTC. Translating it yields CASSIMQGIAGYTF.